The next 17 T cell receptor beta chains were all read from a single sample in a study of blood T cell repertoires in COVID-19. Assay: immunoSEQ multiplex PCR; the TCRdb copy retains only in-frame clones and omits some. The sample yields roughly 330,000 clones, 87% seen once. The specimen sequenced was PBMCs or T cells enriched from blood (not recorded which). The source of these receptors is a woman in her twenties or thirties who had recovered from COVID-19.

The rearrangement joins TRBV6-5 to TRBJ1-6, with 9 bases aligning to TRBD1. This CDR3 contains 15 residues. The J segment lost 10 bases and the V segment lost 6 bases, leaving 10 bases of the junction unmatched. The V gene's germline CDR1 is MNHEY and CDR2 SVGAGI. The CDR3 sequence: CASRVGQGFRSPLHF. The CDR3 DNA reads TGTGCCAGCAGGGTGGGACAGGGATTTAGGTCACCCCTCCACTTT.

This clone came up a few times. The V and J genes are TRBV6-2 or TRBV6-3 and TRBJ1-1, with D uncertain. The CDR3 covers 13 residues. The V gene lost 8 bases and the J gene lost 1 base, with 11 bases spanning the gap. The germline gives CDR1 MNHEY, CDR2 SVGEGT. The DNA of the CDR3 is TGTGCCAGCGGCCTTCGACAGAACACTGAAGCTTTCTTT. It specifies CASGLRQNTEAFF.

J is TRBJ1-1 and V is TRBV11-2, with a possible D match to TRBD1 (6 bases). Germline V lookup: CDR1 SGHAT, CDR2 FQNNGV. This CDR3 has 15 amino acids. Trimming took off 1 base at V and 5 bases at J, with 14 bases between the two ends. As DNA, the CDR3 is TGTGCCAGCAGCTTAGGCGGGGGGCGTTTTACTGAAGCTTTCTTT. This codes for CASSLGGGRFTEAFF.

CDR3 sequence reads: CSALGQGEKLFF. In nucleotides, the CDR3 is TGCAGCGCCCTTGGACAAGGCGAAAAACTGTTTTTT. The rearrangement links TRBV29-1 to TRBJ1-4; perhaps TRBD1 as D (5 bases). The CDR3 extends over 12 amino acids. The germline V gene encodes CDR1 SQVTM and CDR2 ANQGSEA. Trimming removed 7 bases from V and 8 bases from J, with 14 bases in between.

In DNA, the CDR3 is TGTGCCAGCAGCGTAGCCCCCCCAGGTACGGGAGAAAACATTCAGTACTTC. Protein: CASSVAPPGTGENIQYF. This chain joins TRBV9 and TRBJ2-4, with a tentative D call TRBD2 (6 bases). The CDR3 contains 17 residues. CDR1 SGDLS and CDR2 YYNGEE come from the germline V gene. Trimming pared 0 bases from V and 5 bases from J, leaving 18 bases between.

For this clone: A junction end diverges from the germline sequence, so it may reflect a read error. The CDR3 here is CDSSLGLYAGELFF. CDR3 nucleotide sequence: TGTGACAGCAGCCTTGGACTGTATGCCGGGGAGCTGTTTTTT. The rearrangement uses TRBV3-1 (or the pseudogene TRBV3-2) and TRBJ2-2, with D perhaps matching TRBD2 (5 bases). CDR1 and CDR2 from the germline V gene are LGHDT and YNNKEL (reference sequence). The CDR3 totals 14 residues.

The rearrangement links TRBV18 to TRBJ1-2; 7 bases are shared with TRBD1. The junction had 1 base not matched to a gene; V was cut back by 2 bases and J by 4 bases. The CDR3 extends over 13 amino acids. The V gene's germline CDR1 is KGHSH and CDR2 LQKENI. This CDR3 reads CASSPRQGYGYTF. CDR3 nucleotides: TGTGCCAGCTCACCAAGACAGGGCTATGGCTACACCTTC.

The genes are TRBV6-1 and TRBJ1-1; D is possibly TRBD1 (5 bases). The CDR3 extends over 12 amino acids. Germline V gene lookup returns CDR1 MNHNS and CDR2 SASEGT. The germline V and J ends were trimmed by 3 bases and 7 bases, with 9 bases remaining between them. CDR3 amino acids: CASSDRAFEAFF. The CDR3 bases are TGTGCCAGCAGTGACAGGGCTTTTGAAGCTTTCTTT.

The chain carries TRBV7-9 and TRBJ1-5; D is perhaps TRBD1 (6 bases). Germline V gene sequence: CDR1 SEHNR, CDR2 FQNEAQ (reference sequence). V was trimmed by 2 bases and J by 6 bases, leaving 8 bases between them. This CDR3 has 13 amino acids. Here the CDR3 reads CASSLSGAQPQHF. Here the CDR3 DNA reads TGTGCCAGCAGCTTATCAGGGGCTCAGCCCCAGCATTTT.

The rearrangement links TRBV6-5 to TRBJ1-5; D call uncertain. The CDR3 contains 15 residues. Between the trimmed V and J ends, which lost 2 bases and 5 bases, there was a span of 13 bases. Per germline, CDR1 MNHEY and CDR2 SVGAGI. The CDR3 sequence: CASSYNPPGDQPQHF. The CDR3 DNA reads as TGTGCCAGCAGTTACAACCCACCCGGGGATCAGCCCCAGCATTTT.

The V and J genes are TRBV28 and TRBJ2-7; tentative D call: TRBD2 (5 bases). Germline V CDR1 and CDR2: MDHEN, SYDVKM. The V end lost 2 bases, the J end lost 7 bases, and 9 bases lay between the germline ends. The CDR3 consists of 12 residues. CDR3 sequence reads: CASSLSPGEQYF. The CDR3 DNA reads TGTGCCAGCAGTTTAAGTCCGGGGGAGCAGTACTTC.

This clone was seen a few times. The V gene is TRBV9, the J gene TRBJ2-1; the match to TRBD2 covers 7 bases. The CDR3 consists of 15 residues. CDR1 is SGDLS, CDR2 YYNGEE, per germline. V shed 4 bases and J 10 bases; nucleotides not matched to a gene: 14. The CDR3 protein is CASSPRGGWVEEQFF. CDR3 sequence (DNA): TGTGCCAGCAGCCCTAGGGGAGGGTGGGTAGAGGAGCAGTTCTTC.

The J gene is TRBJ2-2, the V gene TRBV27; TRBD2 aligns across 7 bases. With 7 bases clipped from V and 5 bases from J, the junction kept 4 bases outside the gene matches. The CDR3 loop spans 13 amino acids. Germline lookup yields CDR1 MNHEY and CDR2 SMNVEV (reference sequence). CDR3 in amino acids: CASNRGGTGELFF. The CDR3 coding sequence is TGTGCCAGCAACCGGGGAGGGACCGGGGAGCTGTTTTTT.

The genes are TRBV20-1 and TRBJ1-5; maybe TRBD1 (5 bases). Trimming left V 3 bases short and J 5 bases short, with 11 bases between. This CDR3 is built from 13 residues. CDR1 DFQATT and CDR2 SNEGSKA come from the germline V gene (reference sequence). The CDR3 reads CSASSDSDQPQHF. CDR3 sequence (DNA): TGCAGTGCTAGTAGCGACAGCGATCAGCCCCAGCATTTT.

This chain connects TRBV2 to TRBJ2-1; the match to TRBD2 covers 8 bases. V lost 2 bases, J lost 2 bases, and 2 bases stayed unmatched. Germline CDR1 reads SNHLY; CDR2 reads FYNNEI. The CDR3 sequence is 15 residues long. The chain's CDR3 is CASSEFSGAYNEQFF. Here the CDR3 DNA reads TGTGCCAGCAGTGAATTTAGCGGGGCCTACAATGAGCAGTTCTTC. Complete variable domain (other parts from reference TRBV2 and TRBJ2-1): EPEVTQTPSHQVTQMGQEVILRCVPISNHLYFYWYRQILGQKVEFLVSFYNNEISEKSEIFDDQFSVERPDGSNFTLKIRSTKLEDSAMYFCASSEFSGAYNEQFFGPGTRLTVL.

The chain joins TRBV2 to TRBJ2-3; the match to TRBD2 covers 9 bases. V was pared by 5 bases and J by 4 bases, with 7 bases of the junction left unmatched. The CDR3 runs to 15 residues. Germline V gene lookup returns CDR1 SNHLY and CDR2 FYNNEI. The CDR3 DNA reads TGTGCCAGCAGTAATCTAGCGGGGATTGCAGATACGCAGTATTTT. Translated: CASSNLAGIADTQYF.

The chain joins TRBV2 to TRBJ2-2; D remains unclear. The length of the CDR3 is 15 residues. The germline gives CDR1 SNHLY, CDR2 FYNNEI. The ends were cut back, 7 bases at V and 6 bases at J, with 18 bases in the middle. The CDR3 DNA is TGTGCCAGCAACGAGGTGTCTAGTGTACCCGGGGAGCTGTTTTTT. It is translated as CASNEVSSVPGELFF.